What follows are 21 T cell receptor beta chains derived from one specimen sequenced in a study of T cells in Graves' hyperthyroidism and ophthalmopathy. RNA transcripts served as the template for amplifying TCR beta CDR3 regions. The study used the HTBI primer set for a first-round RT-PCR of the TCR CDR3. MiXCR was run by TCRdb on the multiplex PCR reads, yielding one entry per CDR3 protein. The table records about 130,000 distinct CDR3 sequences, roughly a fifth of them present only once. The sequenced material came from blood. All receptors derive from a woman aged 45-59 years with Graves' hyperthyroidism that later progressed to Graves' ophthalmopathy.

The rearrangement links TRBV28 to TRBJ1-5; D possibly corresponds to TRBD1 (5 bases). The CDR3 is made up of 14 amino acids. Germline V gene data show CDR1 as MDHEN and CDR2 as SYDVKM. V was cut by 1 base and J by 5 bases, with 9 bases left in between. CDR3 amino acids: CASSLLRGDQPQHF. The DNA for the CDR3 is TGTGCCAGCAGTTTATTGAGGGGAGATCAGCCCCAGCATTTT.

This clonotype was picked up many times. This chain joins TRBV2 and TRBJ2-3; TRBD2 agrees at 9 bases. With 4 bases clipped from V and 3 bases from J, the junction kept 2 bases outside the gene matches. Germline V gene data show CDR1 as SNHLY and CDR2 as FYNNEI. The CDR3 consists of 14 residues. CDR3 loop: CASSVAGVTDTQYF. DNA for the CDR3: TGTGCCAGCAGTGTAGCGGGAGTTACAGATACGCAGTATTTT.

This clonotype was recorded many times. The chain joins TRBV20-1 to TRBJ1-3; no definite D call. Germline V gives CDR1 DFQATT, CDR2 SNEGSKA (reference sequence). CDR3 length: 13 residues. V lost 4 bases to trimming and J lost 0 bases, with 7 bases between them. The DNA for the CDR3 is TGCAGTGCTATTCATAGCTCTGGAAACACCATATATTTT. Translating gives CSAIHSSGNTIYF.

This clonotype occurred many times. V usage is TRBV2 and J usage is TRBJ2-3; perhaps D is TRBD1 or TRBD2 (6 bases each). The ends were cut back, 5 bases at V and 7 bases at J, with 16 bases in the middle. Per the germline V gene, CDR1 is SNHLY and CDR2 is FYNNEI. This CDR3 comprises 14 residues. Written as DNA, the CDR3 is TGTGCCAGCAGTTCCTGGGGGGCGCAAAATACGCAGTATTTT. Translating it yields CASSSWGAQNTQYF.

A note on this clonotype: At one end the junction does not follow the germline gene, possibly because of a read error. The CDR3 is CASSSTGGDNQPQHF. The CDR3 region has the DNA TGCGCCAGCAGCTCGACAGGGGGGGACAATCAGCCCCAGCATTTT. The J gene is TRBJ1-5, the V gene TRBV9; 9 bases agree with TRBD1. The CDR3 is made up of 15 amino acids. Germline V gives CDR1 SGDLS, CDR2 YYNGEE.

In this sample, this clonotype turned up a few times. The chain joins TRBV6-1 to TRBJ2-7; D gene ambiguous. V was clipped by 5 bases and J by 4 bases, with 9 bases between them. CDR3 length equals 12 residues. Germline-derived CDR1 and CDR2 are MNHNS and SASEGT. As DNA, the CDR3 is TGTGCCAGCAGTCCGATAGGGTACGAGCAGTACTTC. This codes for CASSPIGYEQYF.

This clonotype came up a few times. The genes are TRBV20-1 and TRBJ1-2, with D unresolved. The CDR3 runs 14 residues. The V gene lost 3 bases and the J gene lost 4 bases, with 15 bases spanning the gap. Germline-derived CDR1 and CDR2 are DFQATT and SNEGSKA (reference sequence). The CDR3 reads CSARVAGGGYGYTF. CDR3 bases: TGCAGTGCTAGGGTGGCAGGAGGCGGCTATGGCTACACCTTC.

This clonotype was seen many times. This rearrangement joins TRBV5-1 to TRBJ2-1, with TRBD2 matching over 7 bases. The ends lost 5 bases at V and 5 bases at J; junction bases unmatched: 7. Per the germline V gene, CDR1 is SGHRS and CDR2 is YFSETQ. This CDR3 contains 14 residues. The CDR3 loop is CASRDTTSDNEQFF. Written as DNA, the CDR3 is TGCGCCAGCAGGGACACTACTAGCGACAATGAGCAGTTCTTC. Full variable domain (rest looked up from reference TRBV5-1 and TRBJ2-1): KAGVTQTPRYLIKTRGQQVTLSCSPISGHRSVSWYQQTPGQGLQFLFEYFSETQRNKGNFPGRFSGRQFSNSRSEMNVSTLELGDSALYLCASRDTTSDNEQFFGPGTRLTVL.

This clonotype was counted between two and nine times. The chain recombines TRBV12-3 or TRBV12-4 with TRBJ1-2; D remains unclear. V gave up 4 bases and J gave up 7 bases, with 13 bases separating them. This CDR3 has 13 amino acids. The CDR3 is CASSSGVWGGYTF. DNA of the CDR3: TGTGCCAGCAGTTCCGGGGTCTGGGGTGGCTACACCTTC.

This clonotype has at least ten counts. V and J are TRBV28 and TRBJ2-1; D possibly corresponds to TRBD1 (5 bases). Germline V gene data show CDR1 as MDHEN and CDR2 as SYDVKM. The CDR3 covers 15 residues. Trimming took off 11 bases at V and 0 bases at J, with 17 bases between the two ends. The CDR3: CASQSQGPSYNEQFF. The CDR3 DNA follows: TGTGCCTCCCAGAGTCAGGGCCCCTCCTACAATGAGCAGTTCTTC. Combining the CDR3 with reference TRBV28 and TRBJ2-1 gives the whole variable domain DVKVTQSSRYLVKRTGEKVFLECVQDMDHENMFWYRQDPGLGLRLIYFSYDVKMKEKGDIPEGYSVSREKKERFSLILESASTNQTSMYLCASQSQGPSYNEQFFGPGTRLTVL.

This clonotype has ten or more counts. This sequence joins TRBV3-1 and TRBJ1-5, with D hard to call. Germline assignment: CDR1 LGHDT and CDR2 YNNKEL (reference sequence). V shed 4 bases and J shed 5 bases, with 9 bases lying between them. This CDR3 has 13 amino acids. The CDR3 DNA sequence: TGTGCCAGCAGCCCCGGGAACCATCAGCCCCAGCATTTT. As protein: CASSPGNHQPQHF. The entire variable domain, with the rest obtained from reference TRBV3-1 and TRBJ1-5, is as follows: DTAVSQTPKYLVTQMGNDKSIKCEQNLGHDTMYWYKQDSKKFLKIMFSYNNKELIINETVPNRFSPKSPDKAHLNLHINSLELGDSAVYFCASSPGNHQPQHFGDGTRLSIL.

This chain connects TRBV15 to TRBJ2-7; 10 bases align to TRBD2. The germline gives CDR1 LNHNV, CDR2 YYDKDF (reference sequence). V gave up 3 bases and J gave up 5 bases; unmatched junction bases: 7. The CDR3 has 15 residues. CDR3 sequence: CATSSLSGRANEQYF. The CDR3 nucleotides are TGTGCCACCAGCAGCCTCAGCGGGAGGGCCAACGAGCAGTACTTC.

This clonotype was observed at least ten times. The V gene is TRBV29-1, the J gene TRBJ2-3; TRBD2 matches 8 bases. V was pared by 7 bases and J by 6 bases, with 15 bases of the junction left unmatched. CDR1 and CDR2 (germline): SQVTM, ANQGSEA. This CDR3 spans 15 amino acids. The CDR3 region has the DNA TGCAGCGCCTCTCCAGCCGGGACTAGGAGGGATACGCAGTATTTT. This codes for CSASPAGTRRDTQYF.

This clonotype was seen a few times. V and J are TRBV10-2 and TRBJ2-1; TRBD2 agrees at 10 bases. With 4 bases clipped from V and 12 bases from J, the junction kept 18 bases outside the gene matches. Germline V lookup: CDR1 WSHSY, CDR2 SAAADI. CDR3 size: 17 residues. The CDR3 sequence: CASSARTSGPFGSMQFF. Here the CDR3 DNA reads TGCGCCAGCAGTGCGAGGACTAGCGGCCCCTTCGGTTCGATGCAGTTCTTC.

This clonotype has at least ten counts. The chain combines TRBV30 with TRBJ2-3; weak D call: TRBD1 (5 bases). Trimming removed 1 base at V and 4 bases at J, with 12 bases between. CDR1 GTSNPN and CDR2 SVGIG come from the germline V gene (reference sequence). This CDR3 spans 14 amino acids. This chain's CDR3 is CAWSEGAGADTQYF. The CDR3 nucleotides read TGTGCCTGGAGTGAAGGGGCAGGTGCAGATACGCAGTATTTT.

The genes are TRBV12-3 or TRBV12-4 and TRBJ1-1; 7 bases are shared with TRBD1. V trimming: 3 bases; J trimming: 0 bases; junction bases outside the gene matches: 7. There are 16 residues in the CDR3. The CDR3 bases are TGTGCCAGCAGTTTTCGCCAGGGGGAGGTGAACACTGAAGCTTTCTTT. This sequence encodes CASSFRQGEVNTEAFF.

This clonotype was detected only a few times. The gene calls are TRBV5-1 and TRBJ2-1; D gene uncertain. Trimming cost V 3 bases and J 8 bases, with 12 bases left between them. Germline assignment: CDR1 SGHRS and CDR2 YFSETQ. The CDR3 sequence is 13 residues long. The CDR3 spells CASSSLADDEQFF. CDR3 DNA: TGCGCCAGCAGCTCCTTGGCGGATGATGAGCAGTTCTTC.

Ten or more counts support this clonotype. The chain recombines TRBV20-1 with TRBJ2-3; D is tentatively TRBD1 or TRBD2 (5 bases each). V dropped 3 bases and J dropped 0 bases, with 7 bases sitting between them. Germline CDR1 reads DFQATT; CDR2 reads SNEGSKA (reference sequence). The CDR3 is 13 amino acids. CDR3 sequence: CSASGASTDTQYF. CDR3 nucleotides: TGCAGTGCTAGCGGGGCTAGCACAGATACGCAGTATTTT.

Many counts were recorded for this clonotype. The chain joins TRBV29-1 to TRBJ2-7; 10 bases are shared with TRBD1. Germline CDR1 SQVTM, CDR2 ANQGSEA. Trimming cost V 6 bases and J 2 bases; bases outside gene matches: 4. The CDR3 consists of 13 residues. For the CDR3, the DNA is TGCAGCGTCAGGACAGGGGGTCCCTACGAGCAGTACTTC. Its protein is CSVRTGGPYEQYF.

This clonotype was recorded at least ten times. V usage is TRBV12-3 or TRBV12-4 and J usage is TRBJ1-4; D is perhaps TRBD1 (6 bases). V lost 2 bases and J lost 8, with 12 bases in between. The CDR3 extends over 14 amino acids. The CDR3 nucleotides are TGTGCCAGCAGTTTAAGGGGGTGGGAAGAAAAACTGTTTTTT. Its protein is CASSLRGWEEKLFF.

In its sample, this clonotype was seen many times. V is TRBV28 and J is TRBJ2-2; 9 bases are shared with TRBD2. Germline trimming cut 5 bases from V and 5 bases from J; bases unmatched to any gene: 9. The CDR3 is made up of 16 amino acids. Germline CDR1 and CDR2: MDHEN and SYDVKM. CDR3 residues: CASSTRREGRTGELFF. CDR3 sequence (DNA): TGTGCCAGCAGTACGCGGCGGGAGGGCCGTACCGGGGAGCTGTTTTTT. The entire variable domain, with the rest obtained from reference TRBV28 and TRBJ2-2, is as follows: DVKVTQSSRYLVKRTGEKVFLECVQDMDHENMFWYRQDPGLGLRLIYFSYDVKMKEKGDIPEGYSVSREKKERFSLILESASTNQTSMYLCASSTRREGRTGELFFGEGSRLTVL.